A selection of T cell receptor beta chains follows, all from one sample in a study of blood T cell repertoires in COVID-19. Sequencing was performed with immunoSEQ multiplex PCR; in TCRdb, only in-frame clones are kept and a portion is missing. This table holds 200,000 to 250,000 clones, about 86% found once. Specimen: peripheral blood. These TCRs come from a woman in her forties or fifties with COVID-19, enrolled during active disease. Each CDR3 is given with its conserved first and last residue. The D gene is left open where the match is weak. Size is omitted from some rows. Given values are once, few, many or a class for expanded clones.

V	J	D	size	DNA	CDR3
TRBV5-1	TRBJ2-2	-	-	TGCGCCAGCAGCTTTCCAGGGCAGGACACCGGGGAGCTGTTTTTT	CASSFPGQDTGELFF
TRBV4-3	TRBJ1-1	-	-	TGCGCCAGCAACCAACAGGGGAACACTGAAGCTTTCTTT	CASNQQGNTEAFF
TRBV27	TRBJ2-7	TRBD1	-	TGTGCCAGCAGTTTCGGGCAGGGGGCCGAGCAGTACTTC	CASSFGQGAEQYF
TRBV5-5	TRBJ1-5	-	few	TGTGCCAGCAGCGGCTGGGCGGGTTCAGGGCCCCAGCATTTT	CASSGWAGSGPQHF
TRBV3-1/TRBV3-2	TRBJ1-6	TRBD1	-	TGTGCCAGCCCACCGGGACAGACGGGACTAGATTCACCCCTCCACTTT	CASPPGQTGLDSPLHF
TRBV11-3	TRBJ1-6	-	-	TGTGCCAGCAGATTACAGGGAAACAATTCACCCCTCCACTTT	CASRLQGNNSPLHF
TRBV7-2	TRBJ1-2	-	-	TGTGCCAGCAGCCCCCGACAGTGGTCTGACTATGGCTACACCTTC	CASSPRQWSDYGYTF
TRBV6-5	TRBJ2-7	TRBD1	few	TGTGCCACACAGACAGGGTGGGCCTACGAGCAGTACTTC	CATQTGWAYEQYF
TRBV5-5	TRBJ1-1	TRBD1	-	TGTGCCAGCAGCCTACTGACAGGGAGCACTGAAGCTTTCTTT	CASSLLTGSTEAFF
TRBV28	TRBJ2-2	TRBD2	few	TGTGCCAGCAGATACAGACTAGCGAGCGGGGAGCTGTTTTTT	CASRYRLASGELFF
TRBV11-3	TRBJ1-6	-	-	TGTGCCAGCAGCTTAGATGTGGCAGGGGTTGGGAATTCACCCCTCCACTTT	CASSLDVAGVGNSPLHF
TRBV14	TRBJ2-3	TRBD2	few	TGTGCCAGCAGCCCGGGACTAGCGGGGGGCCCTAGCACAGATACGCAGTATTTT	CASSPGLAGGPSTDTQYF
TRBV3-1/TRBV3-2	TRBJ2-7	TRBD1	once	TGTGCCAGCAGCCCGAGGGGGCTAAACCTCTACGAGCAGTACTTC	CASSPRGLNLYEQYF
TRBV11-2	TRBJ1-3	-	-	TGTGCCAGCAGCCATTCCGGGGGAAACACCATATATTTT	CASSHSGGNTIYF
TRBV2	TRBJ1-5	-	once	TGTGCCAGCAGTGAAGCGCCCGCGGGGATACTGGGCAATCAGCCCCAGCATTTT	CASSEAPAGILGNQPQHF
TRBV18	TRBJ1-4	-	-	TGTGCCAGCTCACCCACTCGTGGAGGCGCCGGAAAACTGTTTTTT	CASSPTRGGAGKLFF
TRBV5-1	TRBJ2-2	-	-	TGCGCCAGCAGCTCCCAGGGGACCGGGGAGCTGTTTTTT	CASSSQGTGELFF
TRBV12-3/TRBV12-4	TRBJ1-1	TRBD1	-	TGTGCCAGCAGTAGTAGGACAGGGGTTGAAGCTTTCTTT	CASSSRTGVEAFF
TRBV19	TRBJ1-2	TRBD1	-	TGTGCCAGTAGTACGACAGGGAGTCCCCATGGCTACACCTTC	CASSTTGSPHGYTF
TRBV5-1	TRBJ1-6	-	few	TGCGCCAGCAGGGACACCTACAATTCACCCCTCCACTTT	CASRDTYNSPLHF
TRBV25-1	TRBJ2-5	-	-	TGTGCCAGCAGTGAATATGGGGGAGGCTACCAAGAGACCCAGTACTTC	CASSEYGGGYQETQYF
TRBV28	TRBJ1-2	TRBD1	-	TGTGCCAGCAGTTTTGGGACCGACAGGGGGCGAAGGGGCTACACCTTC	CASSFGTDRGRRGYTF
TRBV24-1	TRBJ2-5	-	-	TGTGCCACCAGTGATTCGGGGACATTCCAAGAGACCCAGTACTTC	CATSDSGTFQETQYF
TRBV7-7	TRBJ2-1	-	-	TGTGCCAGCAGCTTAGACAGAAGCTCCTACAATGAGCAGTTCTTC	CASSLDRSSYNEQFF
TRBV9	TRBJ1-2	TRBD1	-	TGTGCCAGCAGCCTTAGTTCAGGGGGCACCTATGGCTACACCTTC	CASSLSSGGTYGYTF
TRBV5-4	TRBJ2-3	-	few	TGTGCCAGCAGCCCTCTTGTAGATGTTAGCACAGATACGCAGTATTTT	CASSPLVDVSTDTQYF
TRBV5-1	TRBJ1-1	-	-	TGCGCCAGCACGGATATAACAGGGAACACTGAAGCTTTCTTT	CASTDITGNTEAFF
TRBV5-1	TRBJ2-1	-	-	TGCGCCAGCAGATTGGAGGGACTCACCCTGAATGAGCAGTTCTTC	CASRLEGLTLNEQFF
TRBV28	TRBJ2-3	-	-	TGTGCCAGCAGTCTTGCGCGTTATAAGAATACGCAGTATTTT	CASSLARYKNTQYF
TRBV6-5	TRBJ1-1	-	-	TGTGCCAGCAGTTTAACAGGCAGGACTGAAGCTTTCTTT	CASSLTGRTEAFF
TRBV10-1	TRBJ2-2	-	-	TGCGCCAGCAGTCAGGGCGGAGTCGGGGAGCTGTTTTTT	CASSQGGVGELFF
TRBV11-3	TRBJ1-3	-	-	TGTGCCAGCAGCTTAGGGGCCAGTGCTTACAGAACGCCCGGAAACACCATATATTTT	CASSLGASAYRTPGNTIYF
TRBV5-1	TRBJ2-1	-	-	TGCGCCAGCAGCTTGGACGCTAGTTTACACAATGAGCAGTTCTTC	CASSLDASLHNEQFF